The 22 T cell receptor beta chains given below trace back to one sample, sequenced in a study of spatial heterogeneity in lung cancer. Study-wide results and limits: In tumors, expanded intratumoral alpha and beta TCR counts tracked mutation counts.

In TCRdb, the 5' RACE reads were re-called with MiXCR into one record per CDR3 protein. The repertoire holds about 29,000 distinct CDR3 sequences, more than 5.5% seen once, with approximately 23% in the top ten. These TCRs' antigens remain unknown. The time point was: sample taken at primary tumor resection. The sequences come from lung tumor tissue, collected at surgery. All receptors come from a male donor with early-stage non-small cell lung cancer.

This clonotype appeared a few times. This chain joins TRBV28 and TRBJ2-7, with a possible D match to TRBD1 (6 bases). The V end lost 3 bases, the J end lost 2 bases, and 20 bases lay between the germline ends. In germline, CDR1 is MDHEN, CDR2 SYDVKM. The CDR3 runs 17 residues. CDR3 sequence reads: CASSLSGHPPSTYEQYF. In DNA form, the CDR3 reads TGTGCCAGCAGTTTGTCGGGACACCCCCCTTCCACCTACGAGCAGTACTTC. Filled out from reference TRBV28 and TRBJ2-7, the complete variable domain reads DVKVTQSSRYLVKRTGEKVFLECVQDMDHENMFWYRQDPGLGLRLIYFSYDVKMKEKGDIPEGYSVSREKKERFSLILESASTNQTSMYLCASSLSGHPPSTYEQYFGPGTRLTVT.

The sample holds many counts of this clonotype. V and J are TRBV29-1 and TRBJ1-4, with D perhaps TRBD1 (5 bases). Trimming removed 5 bases at V and 8 bases at J, with 12 bases between. The CDR3 loop spans 12 amino acids. CDR1 SQVTM and CDR2 ANQGSEA come from the germline V gene. The CDR3 loop is CSVLGEGEKLFF. In nucleotides, the CDR3 is TGCAGCGTTCTAGGGGAGGGAGAAAAACTGTTTTTT.

This clonotype was seen only a few times. The chain links TRBV10-3 to TRBJ2-7; D is perhaps TRBD1 (6 bases). Germline CDR1 reads ENHRY; CDR2 reads SYGVKD. This CDR3 has 12 residues. V was trimmed by 5 bases and J by 5 bases, leaving 10 bases between them. The CDR3 reads CAISSGENEQYF. CDR3 sequence (DNA): TGTGCCATCAGTTCAGGGGAGAACGAGCAGTACTTC.

The V gene is TRBV5-1, the J gene TRBJ2-1; 8 positions agree with TRBD2. Trimming at V came to 4 bases and at J to 3 bases, leaving 6 bases not matched to a gene. This CDR3 has 15 residues. The V gene's germline CDR1 is SGHRS and CDR2 YFSETQ. DNA of the CDR3: TGCGCCAGCAGCGCCGGGGGGGCAGGCTACAATGAGCAGTTCTTC. Translated: CASSAGGAGYNEQFF.

This clonotype was observed many times. The V call is TRBV5-1, the J call TRBJ2-3, with D unresolved. CDR1 and CDR2 from the germline V gene are SGHRS and YFSETQ. V dropped 5 bases and J dropped 6 bases, with 22 bases sitting between them. This CDR3 spans 16 amino acids. For the CDR3, the DNA is TGCGCCAGCAGTCCCGGGCGCTCCGGGCACGCGGATACGCAGTATTTT. Amino acids: CASSPGRSGHADTQYF.

The sample holds many counts of this clonotype. The CDR3 DNA reads TGTGCCAGCTACACCATCGTCGCCTTC. Translating gives CASYTIVAF. The rearrangement joins TRBV3-2 to TRBJ1-2. TRBV3-2 is a known pseudogene. The CDR3 runs to 9 residues.

This clonotype is a singleton in its sample. V usage is TRBV7-9 and J usage is TRBJ2-3, with a weak D call TRBD1 (6 bases). The CDR3 spans 15 residues. Germline values: CDR1 SEHNR, CDR2 FQNEAQ (reference sequence). V was trimmed by 4 bases and J by 0 bases, leaving 11 bases between them. The chain's CDR3 is CASSCGQMSTDTQYF. The DNA for the CDR3 is TGTGCCAGCAGCTGTGGACAGATGAGCACAGATACGCAGTATTTT.

The chain has TRBV6-1 and TRBJ1-5; TRBD1 might be the D (5 bases). The germline V gene encodes CDR1 MNHNS and CDR2 SASEGT. Trimming took 3 bases from V and 2 from J, leaving 8 bases between them. The CDR3 extends over 14 amino acids. The CDR3 loop reads CASSDRDGNQPQHF. For the CDR3, the DNA is TGTGCCAGCAGTGACAGGGACGGCAATCAGCCCCAGCATTTT.

V gene TRBV11-1 combines with J gene TRBJ2-2; the D gene is possibly TRBD2 (6 bases). V was trimmed by 2 bases and J by 5 bases, leaving 12 bases between them. Germline V gives CDR1 SGHAT, CDR2 FQDESV (reference sequence). The CDR3 spans 15 residues. As DNA, the CDR3 is TGTGCCAGCAGCTTATTCCGCGGGGAAACCGGGGAGCTGTTTTTT. It encodes CASSLFRGETGELFF.

This clonotype was seen ten or more times. The J gene is TRBJ1-1, the V gene TRBV4-1; perhaps TRBD1 as D (6 bases). This CDR3 region has 18 residues. Germline V CDR1 and CDR2: MGHRA, YSYEKL. V was pared by 1 base and J by 5 bases, with 23 bases between. CDR3 region: CASSQVSPNGGRRTEAFF. The CDR3 region has the DNA TGCGCCAGCAGCCAAGTTAGTCCAAACGGGGGGCGGAGGACTGAAGCTTTCTTT.

This clonotype was observed a handful of times. The chain is built from TRBV6-2 or TRBV6-3 and TRBJ2-7; 8 bases line up with TRBD2. Germline assignment: CDR1 MNHEY and CDR2 SVGEGT. There are 16 residues in the CDR3. The J segment lost 0 bases and the V segment lost 2 bases, leaving 6 bases of the junction unmatched. CDR3 sequence: CASSYNAGGHSYEQYF. The DNA of the CDR3 is TGTGCCAGCAGTTACAATGCGGGGGGCCACTCCTACGAGCAGTACTTC.

The chain combines TRBV18 with TRBJ2-3, with D unresolved. Germline loops: CDR1 KGHSH, CDR2 LQKENI. Between the trimmed V and J ends, which lost 6 bases and 2 bases, there was a span of 15 bases. This CDR3 has 15 amino acids. CDR3 sequence: CASSRSKPPTDTQYF. CDR3 DNA sequence: TGTGCCAGCTCCCGTTCAAAGCCCCCCACAGATACGCAGTATTTT.

This clonotype was detected many times. This chain connects TRBV27 to TRBJ1-2; D might be TRBD1 (6 bases). CDR3 size: 14 residues. The V and J ends lost 3 bases and 7 bases respectively, with 15 bases between them. Germline V lookup: CDR1 MNHEY, CDR2 SMNVEV (reference sequence). The DNA for the CDR3 is TGTGCCAGCAGTTTTCACGGACAGTATAGTGGCTACACCTTC. This sequence encodes CASSFHGQYSGYTF.

This clonotype was picked up many times. J is TRBJ2-3 and V is TRBV7-8; 10 bases line up with TRBD2. J lost 0 bases, V lost 3 bases, and 9 bases had no gene match. Germline loops: CDR1 SGHVS, CDR2 FQNEAQ. The CDR3 has 18 amino acids. CDR3 sequence: CASSFRLAGEYSTDTQYF. The CDR3 nucleotides read TGTGCCAGCAGCTTTCGCCTAGCGGGGGAGTACAGCACAGATACGCAGTATTTT.

The V gene is TRBV28, the J gene TRBJ2-7; D is unclear. This CDR3 has 15 amino acids. Deletions cut 3 bases from V and 1 base from J, with 13 bases between. CDR1 and CDR2 from the germline V gene are MDHEN and SYDVKM. The CDR3 spells CASSLIRAPSYEQYF. CDR3 coding DNA: TGTGCCAGCAGTTTGATTAGGGCGCCATCCTACGAGCAGTACTTC.

This clonotype was picked up a small number of times. This sequence joins TRBV11-2 and TRBJ2-2; 8 positions agree with TRBD1. The V gene's germline CDR1 is SGHAT and CDR2 FQNNGV. J lost 3 bases, V lost 5 bases, and 11 bases had no gene match. The CDR3 has 17 residues. The CDR3 reads CASSARAGGSYTGELFF. The CDR3 nucleotides read TGTGCCAGCAGCGCGCGGGCAGGGGGCTCTTACACCGGGGAGCTGTTTTTT.

By proportion, this clonotype is medium-sized. The CDR3 spells CSVVRLGNTEAFF. DNA of the CDR3: TGCAGCGTTGTGCGGCTCGGTAACACTGAAGCTTTCTTT. This chain connects TRBV29-1 to TRBJ1-1; D gene ambiguous. This CDR3 contains 13 residues. CDR1 and CDR2 (germline): SQVTM, ANQGSEA. The V and J ends lost 4 bases and 2 bases respectively, with 11 bases between them.

This clonotype has at least ten counts. This chain joins TRBV9 and TRBJ2-3, with 9 nucleotides matching TRBD2. This CDR3 region has 16 residues. CDR1 is SGDLS, CDR2 YYNGEE, per germline. CDR3 in amino acids: CHSSGGPSGDGDTQYF. CDR3 coding DNA: TGTCACAGCAGCGGGGGGCCTAGCGGGGATGGAGATACGCAGTATTTT.

This clonotype occurred a few times. The chain couples TRBV2 to TRBJ1-1; D gene unclear. The CDR3 is made up of 13 amino acids. CDR1 is SNHLY and CDR2 is FYNNEI in the germline V gene. The germline V and J ends were trimmed by 2 bases and 10 bases, with 14 bases remaining between them. Here the CDR3 reads CASSEQGRLRAFF. The CDR3 bases are TGTGCCAGCAGTGAACAAGGCAGGCTTCGAGCTTTCTTT. Combining the CDR3 with reference TRBV2 and TRBJ1-1 gives the whole variable domain EPEVTQTPSHQVTQMGQEVILRCVPISNHLYFYWYRQILGQKVEFLVSFYNNEISEKSEIFDDQFSVERPDGSNFTLKIRSTKLEDSAMYFCASSEQGRLRAFFGQGTRLTVV.

At least ten counts were recorded for this clonotype. This chain uses TRBV10-3 with TRBJ2-5, with TRBD1 matching over 9 bases. The CDR3 covers 15 residues. Germline V CDR1 and CDR2: ENHRY, SYGVKD. Trimming took 2 bases from V and 5 from J; bases not matched to a gene: 6. DNA of the CDR3: TGTGCCATCAGTGAGGCTACAGGGGGCACGGAGACCCAGTACTTC. Its translation is CAISEATGGTETQYF.

The rearrangement joins TRBV19 to TRBJ2-1; 10 bases fit TRBD1. V trimming: 5 bases; J trimming: 6 bases; junction bases outside the gene matches: 4. CDR3 length equals 14 residues. CDR1 is LNHDA and CDR2 is SQIVND in the germline V gene (reference sequence). The CDR3 region is CASSFRQGANEQFF. The CDR3 DNA is TGTGCCAGTAGTTTCCGACAGGGGGCCAATGAGCAGTTCTTC. Looking up the rest from reference TRBV19 and TRBJ2-1 gives the full variable domain: DGGITQSPKYLFRKEGQNVTLSCEQNLNHDAMYWYRQDPGQGLRLIYYSQIVNDFQKGDIAEGYSVSREKKESFPLTVTSAQKNPTAFYLCASSFRQGANEQFFGPGTRLTVL.

This clonotype was picked up many times. V usage is TRBV10-3 and J usage is TRBJ2-5; D perhaps matches TRBD1 (5 bases). V was trimmed by 6 bases and J by 5 bases, leaving 10 bases between them. The CDR3 length is 12 residues. CDR1 is ENHRY and CDR2 is SYGVKD in the germline V gene. CDR3: CAISQGAETQYF. The CDR3 coding sequence is TGTGCCATCAGCCAGGGTGCTGAGACCCAGTACTTC.